This is a list of T cell receptor beta chains from one sample in a study of blood T cell repertoires in COVID-19. Repertoires were generated with immunoSEQ multiplex PCR, while TCRdb's copy carries only in-frame clones and drops some. The sample has some 100,000 clones; more than 75% are singletons. Sequenced material: peripheral blood. The receptor source for this set is a human donor in a cohort sampled during active COVID-19. Both conserved end residues are part of each CDR3.

J: TRBJ2-3
V: TRBV27
CDR3: CASSIGLAKDTQYF

J: TRBJ2-3
V: TRBV4-1
CDR3: CASSRSSGVNTDTQYF

J: TRBJ1-5
V: TRBV4-3
CDR3: CASSQAWRSNQPQHF

J: TRBJ1-1
V: TRBV10-3
CDR3: CATQQGEGTEAFF

J: TRBJ2-7
V: TRBV11-2
CDR3: CASSLSRREQYF

J: TRBJ2-7
V: TRBV6-2/TRBV6-3
CDR3: CASSPSGGTYEQYF

J: TRBJ1-1
V: TRBV7-8
CDR3: CASSSGTVNIEAFF

J: TRBJ1-2
V: TRBV7-8
CDR3: CASSTGTGFYTF

J: TRBJ2-2
V: TRBV19
CDR3: CASKVSGRGTGELFF

J: TRBJ1-4
V: TRBV10-2
CDR3: CASRAGKQEKLFF

J: TRBJ2-1
V: TRBV3-1/TRBV3-2
CDR3: CASSQEDSINEQFF

J: TRBJ1-4
V: TRBV27
CDR3: CASSSSQVEKLFF

J: TRBJ1-2
V: TRBV19
CDR3: CASVRTGRNYGYTF

J: TRBJ2-7
V: TRBV10-1
CDR3: CASSEGTGRYEQYF

J: TRBJ2-7
V: TRBV3-1/TRBV3-2
CDR3: CASSQAGVYEQYF

J: TRBJ2-1
V: TRBV7-2
CDR3: CASSLALAGGNEQFF

J: TRBJ2-7
V: TRBV7-6
CDR3: CASSLVAGGAYEQYF

J: TRBJ1-2
V: TRBV5-8
CDR3: CASNPRQGAWYGYTF

J: TRBJ2-1
V: TRBV5-6
CDR3: CASSPDRVSGNEQFF

J: TRBJ2-4
V: TRBV5-1
CDR3: CASSGDNGNIQYF

J: TRBJ1-1
V: TRBV12-3/TRBV12-4
CDR3: CASSLMRNTEAFF

J: TRBJ1-2
V: TRBV3-1/TRBV3-2
CDR3: CASSHRGTGAGYTF

J: TRBJ2-7
V: TRBV27
CDR3: CASSLTQGYEQYF

J: TRBJ2-7
V: TRBV29-1
CDR3: CSTRGYEQYF

J: TRBJ2-1
V: TRBV7-8
CDR3: CATEDSPYNEQFF

J: TRBJ2-7
V: TRBV20-1
CDR3: CSAGGREQYF

J: TRBJ2-7
V: TRBV6-1
CDR3: CASSDLWTGYEQYF

J: TRBJ2-6
V: TRBV5-1
CDR3: CASSSTGAGANVLTF

J: TRBJ2-7
V: TRBV9
CDR3: CASSVGIGEAYEQYF

J: TRBJ2-3
V: TRBV18
CDR3: CASSPKDRHTDTQYF

J: TRBJ2-1
V: TRBV3-1/TRBV3-2
CDR3: CASSQDVASGGAVSYNEQFF

J: TRBJ1-3
V: TRBV6-5
CDR3: CASRGGRGTGNTIYF

J: TRBJ1-2
V: TRBV21-1
CDR3: CASSKAQGGYTF

J: TRBJ2-1
V: TRBV19
CDR3: CASRDGAQLAEVHEQFF

J: TRBJ1-1
V: TRBV4-3
CDR3: CASSQARMGTGFKAFF

J: TRBJ1-2
V: TRBV6-2/TRBV6-3
CDR3: CASSSTGFSGYTF

J: TRBJ1-3
V: TRBV11-3
CDR3: CASSPGGNSGNTIYF

J: TRBJ2-7
V: TRBV21-1
CDR3: CASSNTGVKQEQYF

J: TRBJ2-5
V: TRBV3-1/TRBV3-2
CDR3: CASSTRDRGFQETQYF

J: TRBJ1-3
V: TRBV11-2
CDR3: CASSFGREKARKNTIYF

J: TRBJ1-2
V: TRBV18
CDR3: CASSPAEGGGYTF

J: TRBJ1-2
V: TRBV20-1
CDR3: CSASRLARGDYGYTF

J: TRBJ2-7
V: TRBV5-1
CDR3: CASSLTAGGPYEQYF

J: TRBJ1-5
V: TRBV10-3
CDR3: CAIGQGVRQPQHF

J: TRBJ2-5
V: TRBV6-2/TRBV6-3
CDR3: CASSTRLAGYQETQYF

J: TRBJ2-5
V: TRBV5-1
CDR3: CASSLGLAGESETQYF

J: TRBJ2-5
V: TRBV7-7
CDR3: CASSSDRGETQYF